This T cell receptor beta chain was identified in a study of T cell changes during pregnancy in multiple sclerosis. This table comes from immunoSEQ multiplex PCR, and its TCRdb copy is limited to in-frame clones, with some not included. The top ten hold around 1.4% of the sample, which has fewer than 75,000 clones, approximately 93% seen once. The CDR3 sequence is 17 residues long. Germline V CDR1 and CDR2: LNHDA, SQIVND (reference sequence). V lost 5 bases to trimming and J lost 2 bases; unmatched junction nucleotides: 7. This sequence was found in a female donor with multiple sclerosis, enrolled in a pregnancy study. The sequenced sample was peripheral blood, obtained in the second trimester of pregnancy. The J gene is TRBJ2-3, the V gene TRBV19; 13 nucleotides line up with TRBD2. CDR3 in DNA: TGTGCCAGTAGTCCCCGTGGACTAGCGGGGGTCACAGATACGCAGTATTTT. Its protein is CASSPRGLAGVTDTQYF.